Below are 3 T cell receptor beta chains sequenced from a single sample in a study of blood T cells in healthy people across ages. With a J-beta primer mix and a sample-barcoded 5' primer, a second PCR ran about 7 to 11 cycles. TCRdb reanalysed the 5' RACE reads using MiXCR and keeps one entry per CDR3 protein. The data contain 1.5 million to 2 million distinct CDR3 sequences, about two fifths of them singletons. The sample was blood. Receptors were obtained from a human donor in good health.

This chain joins TRBV29-1 and TRBJ1-4; tentatively, D is TRBD1 (6 bases). Between the trimmed V and J ends, which lost 6 bases and 5 bases, there was a span of 16 bases. Per the germline V gene, CDR1 is SQVTM and CDR2 is ANQGSEA. This CDR3 region has 14 residues. CDR3 sequence reads: CSVQQGRGNEKLFF. The CDR3 nucleotides are TGCAGCGTACAGCAGGGGAGGGGGAATGAAAAACTGTTTTTT.

The rearrangement joins TRBV3-1 to TRBJ1-1; the D is unclear. The CDR3 is made up of 14 amino acids. The V gene lost 2 bases and the J gene lost 6 bases, with 13 bases spanning the gap. The germline V gene encodes CDR1 LGHDT and CDR2 YNNKEL (reference sequence). CDR3 region: CASSQHSKGSEAFF. The CDR3 DNA reads as TGTGCCAGCAGCCAACACTCTAAGGGATCTGAAGCTTTCTTT.

The chain uses TRBV20-1 and TRBJ2-4; D is undetermined. CDR1 and CDR2 (germline): DFQATT, SNEGSKA (reference sequence). This CDR3 contains 13 residues. V was clipped by 1 base and J by 8 bases, with 12 bases between them. The CDR3: CSARVPSGDIQYF. DNA for the CDR3: TGCAGTGCTAGAGTCCCCTCCGGAGACATTCAGTACTTC.